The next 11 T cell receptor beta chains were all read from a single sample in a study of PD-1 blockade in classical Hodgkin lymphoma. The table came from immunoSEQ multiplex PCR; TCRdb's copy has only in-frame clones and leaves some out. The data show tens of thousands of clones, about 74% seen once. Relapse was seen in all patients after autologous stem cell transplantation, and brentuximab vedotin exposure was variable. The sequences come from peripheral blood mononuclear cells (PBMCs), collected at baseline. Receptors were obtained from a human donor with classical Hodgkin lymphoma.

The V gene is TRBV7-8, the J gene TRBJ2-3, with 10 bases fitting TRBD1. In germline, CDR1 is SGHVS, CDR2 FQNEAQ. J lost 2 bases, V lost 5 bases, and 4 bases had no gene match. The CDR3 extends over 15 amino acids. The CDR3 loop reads CASSMGQGTTDTQYF. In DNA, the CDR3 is TGTGCCAGCAGCATGGGACAGGGGACCACAGATACGCAGTATTTT.

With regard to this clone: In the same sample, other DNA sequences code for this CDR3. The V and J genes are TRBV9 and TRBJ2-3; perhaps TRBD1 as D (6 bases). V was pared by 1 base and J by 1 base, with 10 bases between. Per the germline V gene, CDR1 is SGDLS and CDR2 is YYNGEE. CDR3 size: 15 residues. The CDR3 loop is CASSVRGSGTDTQYF. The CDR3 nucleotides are TGTGCCAGCAGCGTAAGGGGGAGCGGCACAGATACGCAGTATTTT. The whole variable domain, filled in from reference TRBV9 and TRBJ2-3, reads DSGVTQTPKHLITATGQRVTLRCSPRSGDLSVYWYQQSLDQGLQFLIQYYNGEERAKGNILERFSAQQFPDLHSELNLSSLELGDSALYFCASSVRGSGTDTQYFGPGTRLTVL.

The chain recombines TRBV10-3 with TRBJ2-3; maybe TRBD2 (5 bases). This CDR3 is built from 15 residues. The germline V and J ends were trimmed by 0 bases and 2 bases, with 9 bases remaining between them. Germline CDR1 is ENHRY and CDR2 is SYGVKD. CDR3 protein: CAISESGGFTDTQYF. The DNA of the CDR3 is TGTGCCATCAGTGAGTCGGGCGGGTTCACAGATACGCAGTATTTT.

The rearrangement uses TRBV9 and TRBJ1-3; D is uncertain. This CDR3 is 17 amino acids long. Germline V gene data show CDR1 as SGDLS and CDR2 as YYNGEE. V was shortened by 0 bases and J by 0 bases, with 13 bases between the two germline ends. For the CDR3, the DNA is TGTGCCAGCAGCGTAGAAATCGGAGCTCTCTCTGGAAACACCATATATTTT. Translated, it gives CASSVEIGALSGNTIYF.

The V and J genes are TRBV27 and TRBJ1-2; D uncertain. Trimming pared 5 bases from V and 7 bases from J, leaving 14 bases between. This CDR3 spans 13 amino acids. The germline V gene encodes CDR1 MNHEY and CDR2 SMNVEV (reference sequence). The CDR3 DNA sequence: TGTGCCAGCAGTCTCCGCTTAGGAGTTGGCTACACCTTC. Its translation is CASSLRLGVGYTF.

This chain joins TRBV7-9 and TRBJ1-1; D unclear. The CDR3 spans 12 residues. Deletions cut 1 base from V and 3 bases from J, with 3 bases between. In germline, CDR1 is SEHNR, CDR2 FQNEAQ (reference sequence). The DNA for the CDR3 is TGTGCCAGCAGCTTAGGATACACTGAAGCTTTCTTT. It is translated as CASSLGYTEAFF. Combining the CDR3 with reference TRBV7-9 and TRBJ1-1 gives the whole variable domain DTGVSQNPRHKITKRGQNVTFRCDPISEHNRLYWYRQTLGQGPEFLTYFQNEAQLEKSRLLSDRFSAERPKGSFSTLEIQRTEQGDSAMYLCASSLGYTEAFFGQGTRLTVV.

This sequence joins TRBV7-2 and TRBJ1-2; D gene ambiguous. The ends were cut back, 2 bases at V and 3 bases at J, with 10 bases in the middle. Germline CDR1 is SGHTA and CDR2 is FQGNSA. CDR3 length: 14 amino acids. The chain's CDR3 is CASSLKIADYGYTF. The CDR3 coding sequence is TGTGCCAGCAGCTTAAAAATAGCCGACTATGGCTACACCTTC.

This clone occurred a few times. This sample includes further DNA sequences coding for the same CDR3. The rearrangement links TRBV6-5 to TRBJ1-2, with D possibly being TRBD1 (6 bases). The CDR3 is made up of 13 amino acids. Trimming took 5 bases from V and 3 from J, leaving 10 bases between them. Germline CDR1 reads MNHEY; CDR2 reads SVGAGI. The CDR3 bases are TGTGCCAGCAGTGCGCAGGGGTACTATGGCTACACCTTC. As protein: CASSAQGYYGYTF.

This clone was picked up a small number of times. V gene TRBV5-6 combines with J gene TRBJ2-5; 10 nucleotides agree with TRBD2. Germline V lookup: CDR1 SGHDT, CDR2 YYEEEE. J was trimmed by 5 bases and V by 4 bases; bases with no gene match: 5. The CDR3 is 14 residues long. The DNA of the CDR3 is TGTGCCAGCAGCGCTACTAGCGGGGTTGAGACCCAGTACTTC. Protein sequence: CASSATSGVETQYF.

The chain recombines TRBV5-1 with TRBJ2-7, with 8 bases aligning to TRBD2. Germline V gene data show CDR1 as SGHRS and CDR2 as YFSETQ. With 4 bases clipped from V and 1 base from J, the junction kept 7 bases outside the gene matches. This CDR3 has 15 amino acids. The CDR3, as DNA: TGCGCCAGCAGCCGAGCAGCGGGGGTTTCCTACGAGCAGTACTTC. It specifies CASSRAAGVSYEQYF.

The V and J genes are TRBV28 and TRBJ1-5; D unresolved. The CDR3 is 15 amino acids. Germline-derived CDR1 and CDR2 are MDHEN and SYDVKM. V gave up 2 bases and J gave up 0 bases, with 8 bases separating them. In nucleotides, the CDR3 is TGTGCCAGCAGTTTAAACAACCTTAGCAATCAGCCCCAGCATTTT. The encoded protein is CASSLNNLSNQPQHF.